These 23 T cell receptor beta chains share one sample of origin, sequenced in a study of T cells in Graves' hyperthyroidism and ophthalmopathy. Amplification of TCR beta CDR3 regions used RNA as the template. When the TCR CDR3 underwent first-round RT-PCR, the HTBI primer set was used. TCRdb itself ran the multiplex PCR reads through MiXCR, one entry per CDR3 protein. The repertoire consists of around 390,000 distinct CDR3 sequences, with approximately 14% occurring once and the leading ten covering around 20%. The sequencing input was blood. These receptors all come from a woman aged 25 to 45 with Graves' ophthalmopathy.

The chain uses TRBV7-8 and TRBJ1-3; a weak D match, TRBD1 (6 bases). This CDR3 is built from 15 residues. V dropped 2 bases and J dropped 4 bases, with 12 bases sitting between them. The germline gives CDR1 SGHVS, CDR2 FQNEAQ. CDR3 nucleotides: TGTGCCAGCAGCTTAAACAAGGGGGGCGGAAACACCATATATTTT. Its translation: CASSLNKGGGNTIYF.

This clonotype was counted at least ten times. The chain employs TRBV5-1 and TRBJ2-3, with TRBD2 identical over 11 bases. Germline trimming cut 0 bases from V and 3 bases from J; bases unmatched to any gene: 3. The CDR3 contains 16 residues. The germline CDR1 and CDR2 sequences are SGHRS and YFSETQ. The CDR3 here is CASSLALAGGTDTQYF. CDR3 bases: TGCGCCAGCAGCTTGGCCCTAGCGGGGGGAACAGATACGCAGTATTTT.

This clonotype has just a few counts. V usage is TRBV7-2 and J usage is TRBJ2-1, with D hard to call. This CDR3 has 11 amino acids. With 9 bases removed from V and 7 bases from J, the gap between germline ends came to 10 bases. In germline, CDR1 is SGHTA, CDR2 FQGNSA. The CDR3 here is CASSMANEQFF. For the CDR3, the DNA is TGTGCCAGTAGTATGGCTAATGAGCAGTTCTTC.

This clonotype was found once. The chain recombines TRBV5-1 with TRBJ2-2, with D perhaps matching TRBD1 (5 bases). The CDR3 runs to 17 residues. Per germline, CDR1 SGHRS and CDR2 YFSETQ. V was shortened by 2 bases and J by 5 bases, with 19 bases between the two germline ends. CDR3 loop: CASSLTLAWGRTGELFF. The CDR3 DNA reads TGCGCCAGCAGCTTAACGCTCGCATGGGGCAGGACCGGGGAGCTGTTTTTT. The full variable domain, rest sourced from reference TRBV5-1 and TRBJ2-2, is KAGVTQTPRYLIKTRGQQVTLSCSPISGHRSVSWYQQTPGQGLQFLFEYFSETQRNKGNFPGRFSGRQFSNSRSEMNVSTLELGDSALYLCASSLTLAWGRTGELFFGEGSRLTVL.

This clonotype was observed at least ten times. This chain uses TRBV7-9 with TRBJ1-4; D remains unclear. Germline CDR1 reads SEHNR; CDR2 reads FQNEAQ (reference sequence). The CDR3 is 15 residues long. V was trimmed by 6 bases and J by 2 bases, leaving 13 bases between them. CDR3: CASSKITTTNEKLFF. DNA of the CDR3: TGTGCCAGCAGTAAGATAACCACGACTAATGAAAAACTGTTTTTT.

This clonotype occurred many times. The V and J genes are TRBV27 and TRBJ2-7, with D possibly being TRBD2 (7 bases). Germline CDR1 reads MNHEY; CDR2 reads SMNVEV (reference sequence). The V gene lost 5 bases and the J gene lost 4 bases, with 18 bases spanning the gap. The CDR3 has 15 amino acids. The CDR3 nucleotides read TGTGCCAGCAGTACGCTAGGGGGGGCGGTTTACGAGCAGTACTTC. It is translated as CASSTLGGAVYEQYF.

This clonotype was detected a few times. CDR3 sequence reads: CASSLPGQGVIGDGYTF. The CDR3 DNA is TGTGCCAGCAGCTTACCGGGACAGGGTGTGATTGGCGATGGCTACACCTTC. The chain has TRBV7-9 and TRBJ1-2; 9 bases map to TRBD1. V gave up 2 bases and J gave up 6 bases; unmatched junction bases: 13. The length of the CDR3 is 17 residues. Germline values: CDR1 SEHNR, CDR2 FQNEAQ (reference sequence).

This clonotype was seen at least ten times. J is TRBJ2-5 and V is TRBV27; D remains ambiguous. The germline CDR1 and CDR2 sequences are MNHEY and SMNVEV (reference sequence). The CDR3 is 13 residues long. V was pared by 1 base and J by 1 base, with 4 bases between. CDR3 sequence: CASSLWPQETQYF. The CDR3 coding sequence is TGTGCCAGCAGTTTATGGCCCCAAGAGACCCAGTACTTC.

This clonotype was seen ten or more times. V is TRBV5-1 and J is TRBJ2-2; a weak D match, TRBD1 (6 bases). Per the germline V gene, CDR1 is SGHRS and CDR2 is YFSETQ. Trimming removed 4 bases at V and 3 bases at J, with 10 bases between. CDR3 size: 14 residues. This CDR3 is CASSADRHTGELFF. Written as DNA, the CDR3 is TGCGCCAGCAGCGCCGACAGGCACACCGGGGAGCTGTTTTTT.

This clonotype was seen ten or more times. The chain combines TRBV20-1 with TRBJ1-5; 8 bases are a match to TRBD1. The V segment lost 4 bases and the J segment 6 bases; nucleotides outside the gene matches: 8. Germline CDR1 DFQATT, CDR2 SNEGSKA (reference sequence). This CDR3 is built from 14 residues. The DNA for the CDR3 is TGCAGTGCTAATGGACAGGGTAGGTTTCAGCCCCAGCATTTT. Translated, it gives CSANGQGRFQPQHF.

This clonotype was observed at least ten times. This rearrangement joins TRBV2 to TRBJ1-4, with 9 bases aligning to TRBD1. Germline CDR1 is SNHLY and CDR2 is FYNNEI. This CDR3 has 15 residues. V lost 8 bases to trimming and J lost 8 bases; unmatched junction nucleotides: 12. CDR3 amino acids: CASRPVQGAIEKLFF. CDR3 in DNA: TGTGCCAGCCGGCCGGTACAGGGGGCTATAGAAAAACTGTTTTTT. Full variable domain (remainder filled in from reference TRBV2 and TRBJ1-4): EPEVTQTPSHQVTQMGQEVILRCVPISNHLYFYWYRQILGQKVEFLVSFYNNEISEKSEIFDDQFSVERPDGSNFTLKIRSTKLEDSAMYFCASRPVQGAIEKLFFGSGTQLSVL.

This clonotype was counted at least ten times. This chain links TRBV6-1 with TRBJ2-7; D remains ambiguous. CDR3 length: 13 amino acids. The V end was cut by 4 bases, the J end by 6 bases, with 13 bases between. The V gene's germline CDR1 is MNHNS and CDR2 SASEGT. In nucleotides, the CDR3 is TGTGCCAGCAGTGGAGATCGCCTACGCGAGCAGTACTTC. It translates to CASSGDRLREQYF.

This clonotype was detected ten times or more. V and J are TRBV15 and TRBJ2-5, with D possibly matching TRBD2 (6 bases). The V gene's germline CDR1 is LNHNV and CDR2 YYDKDF (reference sequence). This CDR3 region has 15 residues. The V and J ends lost 6 bases and 5 bases respectively, with 19 bases between them. CDR3 in DNA: TGTGCCACCAGTCGGAGAGCTCTAGCGAGTGAGACCCAGTACTTC. Translated: CATSRRALASETQYF.

This clonotype was recorded a few times. This chain links TRBV19 with TRBJ2-2, with D unresolved. V was pared by 5 bases and J by 0 bases, with 7 bases between. The CDR3 is 14 residues long. From germline, CDR1 is LNHDA and CDR2 SQIVND (reference sequence). The CDR3: CASSSSANTGELFF. The DNA for the CDR3 is TGTGCCAGTAGTTCTTCGGCGAACACCGGGGAGCTGTTTTTT.

This clonotype was counted between two and nine times. The V call is TRBV5-1, the J call TRBJ2-3; D is tentatively TRBD1 or TRBD2 (5 bases each). The ends were cut back, 7 bases at V and 6 bases at J, with 15 bases in the middle. The CDR3 length is 13 residues. Germline V gene data show CDR1 as SGHRS and CDR2 as YFSETQ. CDR3 region: CASSLRGVDTQYF. As DNA, the CDR3 is TGCGCCAGCTCCTTGAGGGGTGTGGATACGCAGTATTTT.

This clonotype was detected ten times or more. The gene calls are TRBV5-1 and TRBJ1-1, with 9 positions matching TRBD1. This CDR3 is built from 17 residues. V shed 0 bases, J shed 4 bases, and the junction held 10 bases outside the gene matches. CDR1 SGHRS and CDR2 YFSETQ come from the germline V gene. The CDR3 DNA follows: TGCGCCAGCAGCTTGGTGTCAGGACAGGGGCTGGGCACTGAAGCTTTCTTT. This gives the protein CASSLVSGQGLGTEAFF.

This clonotype was seen a few times. The chain carries TRBV20-1 and TRBJ2-2; TRBD1 matches 9 bases. Germline lookup yields CDR1 DFQATT and CDR2 SNEGSKA (reference sequence). The CDR3 contains 15 residues. The V segment lost 2 bases and the J segment 7 bases; nucleotides outside the gene matches: 8. The CDR3 DNA follows: TGCAGTGCTAGATCCGGGACAGGGCACGACGGGGAGCTGTTTTTT. Translating it yields CSARSGTGHDGELFF.

This clonotype was recorded many times. The chain links TRBV11-2 to TRBJ1-1; D is ambiguous. V was shortened by 3 bases and J by 0 bases, with 11 bases between the two germline ends. CDR1 is SGHAT and CDR2 is FQNNGV in the germline V gene. CDR3 length: 15 amino acids. CDR3 amino acids: CASSLGSLLNTEAFF. CDR3 in DNA: TGTGCCAGCAGCTTGGGCAGCCTCCTGAACACTGAAGCTTTCTTT.

This clonotype was counted many times. V gene TRBV5-1 combines with J gene TRBJ2-7; possible D gene TRBD1, 5 bases. The CDR3 is made up of 12 amino acids. The V gene's germline CDR1 is SGHRS and CDR2 YFSETQ. V was clipped by 0 bases and J by 6 bases, with 7 bases between them. The CDR3 region is CASSLGRAEQYF. The CDR3 coding sequence is TGCGCCAGCAGCTTGGGCAGGGCCGAGCAGTACTTC.

This chain joins TRBV30 and TRBJ2-6; D possibly uses TRBD1 or TRBD2 (5 bases each). The CDR3 totals 14 residues. CDR1 is GTSNPN and CDR2 is SVGIG in the germline V gene (reference sequence). The V gene lost 5 bases and the J gene lost 1 base, with 9 bases spanning the gap. CDR3 residues: CAWEGLSGANVLTF. The CDR3 DNA sequence: TGTGCCTGGGAGGGGTTATCTGGGGCCAACGTCCTGACTTTC.

This clonotype was detected ten times or more. This sequence joins TRBV28 and TRBJ1-1; 11 bases are shared with TRBD1. The length of the CDR3 is 16 residues. The V segment lost 5 bases and the J segment 0 bases; nucleotides outside the gene matches: 5. Germline V lookup: CDR1 MDHEN, CDR2 SYDVKM. DNA for the CDR3: TGTGCCAGCAGTCACGGGACAGGGGGGATGAACACTGAAGCTTTCTTT. Translation gives CASSHGTGGMNTEAFF.

This clonotype was counted many times. This chain uses TRBV2 with TRBJ1-1; D not resolved. V lost 0 bases and J 2 bases, leaving 10 bases between the germline ends. The CDR3 length is 15 residues. Germline V gene sequence: CDR1 SNHLY, CDR2 FYNNEI. CDR3 nucleotides: TGTGCCAGCAGTGAAGCTAACGGTTTCAACACTGAAGCTTTCTTT. It is translated as CASSEANGFNTEAFF.

Regarding this clonotype: A much larger clone differs by one base, so this may be a read error. The chain recombines TRBV12-3 or TRBV12-4 with TRBJ2-2, with a tentative D call TRBD2 (7 bases). The germline V and J ends were trimmed by 6 bases and 4 bases, with 15 bases remaining between them. This CDR3 has 15 residues. The CDR3 DNA follows: TGTGCCAGCAGCCAAGGGGGACTAATCACCGGGGAGCTGTTTTTT. Amino acid sequence: CASSQGGLITGELFF.